This TCR beta chain came from a study of spatial heterogeneity in lung cancer. Notes on the study in general: Expanded alpha and beta TCR counts within tumors tracked tumor mutation counts. Ubiquitous expanded TCR counts tracked ubiquitous nonsynonymous mutations, and regional counts tracked regional ones.

Regarding time point: sample taken at primary tumor resection. Samples were donated by 72 untreated early-stage non-small cell lung cancer patients. Whole RNA, isolated from tumor, nontumor lung or frozen PBMC, was sequenced without prior sorting. Via MiXCR, TCRdb re-called the 5' RACE reads, giving one row per CDR3 protein. Here the sample spans 12,000 to 15,000 distinct CDR3 sequences, around 7.3% being singletons. As concerns this clonotype: No antigen is known for it.

The clonotype comes from a male donor with early-stage non-small cell lung cancer. Sequencing was performed on lung tumor tissue, taken at surgery.

Written as DNA, the CDR3 is TGCAGCGTTGAAGGGGGGAGGGGCACTGAAGCTTTCTTT. Residues: CSVEGGRGTEAFF. The chain combines TRBV29-1 with TRBJ1-1, with TRBD1 as a possible D gene (5 bases). The length of the CDR3 is 13 residues. Germline assignment: CDR1 SQVTM and CDR2 ANQGSEA. Trimming removed 1 base from V and 4 bases from J, with 10 bases in between.